A single sample is the source of the 19 T cell receptor beta chains below, sequenced in a study of graft-versus-host responses after intestinal transplantation. The repertoire was sequenced with immunoSEQ multiplex PCR; TCRdb's copy has only in-frame clones and lacks some. This table holds some 16,000 clones, roughly 82% found once. Tissue from the graft was processed to free its intraepithelial and lamina propria lymphocytes. This specimen consisted of ileum tissue, obtained 17 days after transplant. The receptor set was obtained from a human patient who received an intestinal transplant, so some T cells may come from the graft donor.

The chain recombines TRBV5-1 with TRBJ2-7; 8 nucleotides line up with TRBD1. The CDR3 length is 17 residues. Trimming at V came to 3 bases and at J to 5 bases, leaving 16 bases not matched to a gene. CDR1 and CDR2 from the germline V gene are SGHRS and YFSETQ. This CDR3 is CASSSPPDRGSGHEQYF. DNA for the CDR3: TGCGCCAGCAGCTCCCCCCCTGACAGGGGAAGTGGCCACGAGCAGTACTTC.

The genes are TRBV28 and TRBJ2-1; D not certain. CDR1 is MDHEN, CDR2 SYDVKM, per germline. The CDR3 extends over 13 amino acids. Trimming took 2 bases from V and 3 from J, leaving 5 bases between them. The CDR3 DNA reads as TGTGCCAGCAGTTTACCCAGCTACAATGAGCAGTTCTTC. Translated, it gives CASSLPSYNEQFF.

A few counts support this clone. The chain links TRBV30 to TRBJ2-1, with D maybe TRBD2 (6 bases). CDR3 size: 13 residues. Germline loops: CDR1 GTSNPN, CDR2 SVGIG (reference sequence). Deletions cut 3 bases from V and 15 bases from J, with 21 bases between. This CDR3 reads CAWRGDHAGSVFF. The CDR3 nucleotides are TGTGCCTGGAGGGGGGACCACGCGGGATCGGTGTTCTTC.

V gene TRBV6-6 combines with J gene TRBJ2-1, with D uncertain. Germline V lookup: CDR1 MNHNY, CDR2 SVGAGI (reference sequence). V was pared by 8 bases and J by 4 bases, with 9 bases between. The length of the CDR3 is 12 residues. The CDR3 nucleotides are TGTGCCAGCGGAACTACTTACAATGAGCAGTTCTTC. Its protein is CASGTTYNEQFF.

To note about this clone: This same CDR3 is encoded by further DNA sequences in the sample. The genes are TRBV5-1 and TRBJ1-4; TRBD1 might be the D (6 bases). The V gene lost 1 base and the J gene lost 7 bases, with 14 bases spanning the gap. The CDR3 spans 15 residues. CDR1 is SGHRS and CDR2 is YFSETQ in the germline V gene. CDR3 sequence reads: CASSLSGGQGEKLFF. In DNA, the CDR3 is TGCGCCAGCAGCTTGTCGGGGGGGCAGGGTGAAAAACTGTTTTTT.

This rearrangement joins TRBV27 to TRBJ2-1; D is possibly TRBD1 (5 bases). There are 15 residues in the CDR3. Germline-derived CDR1 and CDR2 are MNHEY and SMNVEV (reference sequence). V shed 3 bases and J shed 7 bases, with 16 bases lying between them. CDR3 in DNA: TGTGCCAGCAGTTTTCAAATGGGGCCCCCGAATGAGCAGTTCTTC. It yields the protein CASSFQMGPPNEQFF.

The chain couples TRBV6-5 to TRBJ2-2; D is unresolved. CDR1 is MNHEY, CDR2 SVGAGI, per germline. The CDR3 is made up of 12 amino acids. V was clipped by 11 bases and J by 1 base, with 8 bases between them. The CDR3 loop is CAGTKNTGELFF. CDR3 in DNA: TGTGCCGGAACCAAGAACACCGGGGAGCTGTTTTTT.

The chain is built from TRBV6-1 and TRBJ1-5; D remains unclear. Germline loops: CDR1 MNHNS, CDR2 SASEGT. V was trimmed by 2 bases and J by 5 bases, leaving 13 bases between them. This CDR3 spans 15 amino acids. CDR3 bases: TGTGCCAGCAGTGAACCCCCCGCAAGGGATCAGCCCCAGCATTTT. The encoded protein is CASSEPPARDQPQHF.

CDR3 residues: CASSLVGQNEKLFF. For the CDR3, the DNA is TGTGCCAGCAGCTTGGTGGGACAGAATGAAAAACTGTTTTTT. The chain is built from TRBV5-4 and TRBJ1-4; the match to TRBD1 covers 7 bases. The V and J ends lost 0 bases and 5 bases, in that order; junction bases with no gene match: 1. Germline V CDR1 and CDR2: SGHNT, YYREEE (reference sequence). CDR3 size: 14 residues.

This clone is medium-sized (0.01 to 0.1%) in the sample. This chain links TRBV4-3 with TRBJ1-2; D perhaps matches TRBD1 (5 bases). Germline lookup yields CDR1 LGHNA and CDR2 YSLEER. The V end was cut by 0 bases, the J end by 6 bases, with 14 bases between. The CDR3 sequence is 15 residues long. CDR3 DNA: TGCGCCAGCAGCCAAGACACCGGGACGTGGGATGGCTACACCTTC. The encoded protein is CASSQDTGTWDGYTF.

V gene TRBV10-3 combines with J gene TRBJ2-7; tentatively, D is TRBD1 or TRBD2 (5 bases each). The V end was cut by 5 bases, the J end by 2 bases, with 16 bases between. The germline V gene has CDR1 ENHRY and CDR2 SYGVKD. The CDR3 is made up of 15 amino acids. DNA for the CDR3: TGTGCCATCAGTTACTCTGGGACGGGCGCCTACGAGCAGTACTTC. Translation gives CAISYSGTGAYEQYF.

This clone was observed once. The chain is built from TRBV9 and TRBJ2-3, with 7 bases lining up with TRBD2. The CDR3 consists of 18 residues. J lost 4 bases, V lost 0 bases, and 14 bases had no gene match. Germline loops: CDR1 SGDLS, CDR2 YYNGEE. The CDR3 DNA reads TGTGCCAGCAGCGTAGGCCACTCCCCGCGGGAGTACGCAGATACGCAGTATTTT. This gives the protein CASSVGHSPREYADTQYF.

The chain combines TRBV7-9 with TRBJ1-1; no firm D call. CDR1 is SEHNR, CDR2 FQNEAQ, per germline (reference sequence). The CDR3 covers 15 residues. Trimming shortened V by 2 bases and J by 1 base, and 11 bases separated the two germline ends. The CDR3 nucleotides are TGTGCCAGCAGCTTATTCCCGGGAAGGAACACTGAAGCTTTCTTT. Translating gives CASSLFPGRNTEAFF.

The J gene is TRBJ2-7, the V gene TRBV11-3, with D perhaps given as TRBD1 or TRBD2 (5 bases each). The germline V gene encodes CDR1 SGHNT and CDR2 YENEEA. The CDR3 runs 12 residues. The V and J ends lost 3 bases and 8 bases respectively, with 11 bases between them. CDR3 loop: CASSLGPGQQYF. Here the CDR3 DNA reads TGTGCCAGCAGCTTGGGACCTGGCCAGCAGTACTTC.

A few counts support this clone. The chain recombines TRBV5-1 with TRBJ1-5; unclear D gene. Germline values: CDR1 SGHRS, CDR2 YFSETQ. The length of the CDR3 is 14 residues. V lost 0 bases and J lost 7, with 11 bases in between. CDR3 sequence (DNA): TGCGCCAGCAGCTTGGATTTGTTGAACCAGCCCCAGCATTTT. Encoded protein: CASSLDLLNQPQHF.

The gene calls are TRBV10-1 and TRBJ2-1; D is undetermined. The germline V gene has CDR1 WNHNN and CDR2 SYGVQD (reference sequence). The CDR3 extends over 9 amino acids. The V end lost 9 bases, the J end lost 9 bases, and 6 bases lay between the germline ends. The CDR3 coding sequence is TGCGCCAGATCAGGTGAGCAGTTCTTC. Its translation is CARSGEQFF.

The CDR3 sequence is CASSSGPGGNTEAFF. In DNA, the CDR3 is TGTGCCAGCAGCTCAGGGCCAGGCGGGAACACTGAAGCTTTCTTT. The V and J genes are TRBV14 and TRBJ1-1; D possibly corresponds to TRBD1 (5 bases). In germline, CDR1 is SGHDN, CDR2 FVKESK. Deletions cut 5 bases from V and 1 base from J, with 14 bases between. The CDR3 has 15 amino acids. Full variable domain (rest looked up from reference TRBV14 and TRBJ1-1): EAGVTQFPSHSVIEKGQTVTLRCDPISGHDNLYWYRRVMGKEIKFLLHFVKESKQDESGMPNNRFLAERTGGTYSTLKVQPAELEDSGVYFCASSSGPGGNTEAFFGQGTRLTVV.

Regarding this clone: At one end the junction does not follow the germline gene, possibly because of a read error. The CDR3 DNA reads TGTGCCAGCAGTGACACTTGGACTAGCAGAGATACGCAGTATTTT. It yields the protein CASSDTWTSRDTQYF. The J gene is TRBJ2-3, the V gene TRBV6-4, with TRBD2 matching over 8 bases. The CDR3 length is 15 residues. The germline CDR1 and CDR2 sequences are MRHNA and SNTAGT.

The gene calls are TRBV28 and TRBJ2-1; 8 bases line up with TRBD2. V trimming: 7 bases; J trimming: 6 bases; junction bases outside the gene matches: 11. The CDR3 consists of 15 residues. CDR1 and CDR2 from the germline V gene are MDHEN and SYDVKM. This CDR3 is CASKVSGAVLNEQFF. The CDR3 DNA follows: TGTGCCAGCAAAGTTAGCGGGGCCGTCCTCAATGAGCAGTTCTTC.